The 30 T cell receptor beta chains in this list originate from one sample, sequenced in a study of molecular identifiers for immune sequencing clone quantification. TCRdb recomputed calls from the PCR reads with MiXCR, one row per CDR3 protein. In the table there are under 600,000 distinct CDR3 sequences, roughly a fifth of which are singletons. Sample: naive CD8+ T cells from blood, with Jurkat cell RNA spiked in. Subset noted: FACS-sorted CD8+CD4-CCR7+CD45RA+ naive T cells. Source of these receptors: a human donor in good health. Some libraries in this study had Jurkat cell RNA spiked in.

To note about this clonotype: The junction departs from the called germline gene at one end, perhaps through a read error. This chain links TRBV7-2 with TRBJ2-1; 9 nucleotides line up with TRBD2. Germline lookup yields CDR1 SGHTA and CDR2 FQGNSA. The CDR3 is 15 residues long. As DNA, the CDR3 is TGTGCCAGCAGCCCGGCGGGGGGGGCCTACAATGAGCAGCTCTTC. Translating it yields CASSPAGGAYNEQLF.

This clonotype appeared many times. V usage is TRBV4-3 and J usage is TRBJ1-1; D remains unclear. V lost 0 bases to trimming and J lost 1 base, with 9 bases between them. The germline V gene has CDR1 LGHNA and CDR2 YSLEER. The CDR3 spans 15 residues. DNA of the CDR3: TGCGCCAGCAGCCAAGATTGGATATCGAACACTGAAGCTTTCTTT. Encoded protein: CASSQDWISNTEAFF.

The chain joins TRBV20-1 to TRBJ2-3, with D unresolved. The CDR3 covers 14 residues. V was shortened by 5 bases and J by 3 bases, with 15 bases between the two germline ends. Germline assignment: CDR1 DFQATT and CDR2 SNEGSKA (reference sequence). The CDR3 DNA follows: TGCAGTGCTTACGACGAAGGGCGGACAGATACGCAGTATTTT. The encoded protein is CSAYDEGRTDTQYF.

Remarks on this clonotype: One end of the junction fails to match germline, which may point to a read error. For the CDR3, the DNA is TGTGCCAGCAGTGAATCCCGTCGGACCACGTACAGTGAGCAGTTCTTC. Amino acids: CASSESRRTTYSEQFF. The chain employs TRBV25-1 and TRBJ2-1; unclear D gene. This CDR3 has 16 amino acids. The germline V gene has CDR1 MGHDK and CDR2 SYGVNS.

This clonotype has just a few counts. This chain links TRBV27 with TRBJ2-7; a possible D gene is TRBD2 (5 bases). V was pared by 6 bases and J by 5 bases, with 17 bases between. Germline CDR1 and CDR2: MNHEY and SMNVEV (reference sequence). The CDR3 length is 14 residues. The CDR3 here is CASSPAGRSDEQYF. In DNA form, the CDR3 reads TGTGCCAGCAGCCCCGCGGGCAGGAGTGACGAGCAGTACTTC.

This clonotype was seen a single time. It may be a read error: a sequence one base away is much more abundant. The genes are TRBV6-5 and TRBJ2-7; 10 bases map to TRBD1. Germline V lookup: CDR1 MNHEY, CDR2 SVGAGI. CDR3 length: 16 amino acids. The CDR3 DNA reads TGTGCCAGCAGTTCAGAAAAAGACAGGGGGCTAGGCGAGCAGTGCTTC. Translating it yields CASSSEKDRGLGEQCF.

This clonotype was seen repeatedly, ten times or more. The rearrangement links TRBV29-1 to TRBJ2-1; 9 bases map to TRBD2. The CDR3 contains 15 residues. Germline CDR1 is SQVTM and CDR2 is ANQGSEA. V dropped 6 bases and J dropped 7; count of bases not matched to a gene: 13. CDR3 bases: TGCAGCGTCGACCCCCAGCGGGAGGCATATAATGAGCAGTTCTTC. As protein: CSVDPQREAYNEQFF.

A few counts support this clonotype. This CDR3 reads CASRTGTVNTEAFF. In DNA form, the CDR3 reads TGTGCCAGCAGAACCGGGACAGTGAACACTGAAGCTTTCTTT. This chain links TRBV6-2 or TRBV6-3 with TRBJ1-1; 7 positions match TRBD1. The CDR3 is 14 residues long. Germline-derived CDR1 and CDR2 are MNHEY and SVGEGT. Trimming removed 6 bases from V and 0 bases from J; junction bases left unmatched: 4.

The CDR3 region is CASSQRTSGVYEQFF. The CDR3, as DNA: TGCGCCAGCAGCCAGAGGACTAGCGGGGTCTATGAGCAGTTCTTC. The rearrangement links TRBV4-1 to TRBJ2-1; 12 nucleotides agree with TRBD2. CDR1 is MGHRA and CDR2 is YSYEKL in the germline V gene. Germline trimming cut 3 bases from V and 8 bases from J; bases unmatched to any gene: 5. The CDR3 has 15 residues.

This clonotype was counted a few times. This sequence joins TRBV4-1 and TRBJ2-7, with D possibly called TRBD1 or TRBD2 (5 bases each). Per germline, CDR1 MGHRA and CDR2 YSYEKL. The CDR3 length is 13 residues. V lost 1 base and J lost 7, with 11 bases in between. CDR3: CASSQVGTREQYF. The CDR3 DNA reads as TGCGCCAGCAGCCAAGTCGGGACGCGGGAGCAGTACTTC.

This clonotype was observed at least ten times. This chain connects TRBV20-1 to TRBJ2-7, with D perhaps TRBD2 (6 bases). Trimming cost V 3 bases and J 4 bases, with 13 bases left between them. The CDR3 contains 13 residues. Germline V CDR1 and CDR2: DFQATT, SNEGSKA (reference sequence). The CDR3 sequence: CSARSGRGYEQYF. CDR3 DNA: TGCAGTGCTAGGTCCGGGAGAGGGTACGAGCAGTACTTC.

The V and J genes are TRBV11-2 and TRBJ1-6; D unresolved. Germline loops: CDR1 SGHAT, CDR2 FQNNGV. CDR3 length: 15 amino acids. V lost 0 bases to trimming and J lost 3 bases, with 6 bases between them. Written as DNA, the CDR3 is TGTGCCAGCAGCTTAGATTTCGGCTATAATTCACCCCTCCACTTT. This sequence encodes CASSLDFGYNSPLHF. The complete variable domain, with remaining parts taken from reference TRBV11-2 and TRBJ1-6, reads EAGVAQSPRYKIIEKRQSVAFWCNPISGHATLYWYQQILGQGPKLLIQFQNNGVVDDSQLPKDRFSAERLKGVDSTLKIQPAKLEDSAVYLCASSLDFGYNSPLHFGNGTRLTVT.

With respect to this clonotype: A single base separates this from a much larger clone, so it may be a read error. V and J are TRBV5-1 and TRBJ1-3, with D uncertain. The germline V gene has CDR1 SGHRS and CDR2 YFSETQ. The CDR3 consists of 15 residues. The CDR3 sequence is CASGLAEHSGNTIYF. DNA of the CDR3: TGCGCCAGCGGCTTGGCCGAACACTCTGGAAACACCATATATTTT.

The V and J genes are TRBV27 and TRBJ2-7; 10 bases agree with TRBD1. The CDR3 length is 17 residues. Germline assignment: CDR1 MNHEY and CDR2 SMNVEV (reference sequence). The V gene end was trimmed by 2 bases and the J gene end by 7 bases; junction bases not matched to a gene: 14. The CDR3 coding sequence is TGTGCCAGCAGTTTAAGCGGACAGGGGGGCTCTCTTGGGGAGCAGTACTTC. Its protein is CASSLSGQGGSLGEQYF.

The table lists this clonotype with a count of one. This chain joins TRBV30 and TRBJ2-2, with a possible D match to TRBD2 (5 bases). The V gene lost 5 bases and the J gene lost 1 base, with 11 bases spanning the gap. Germline CDR1 GTSNPN, CDR2 SVGIG (reference sequence). There are 14 residues in the CDR3. The CDR3 sequence: CAWDIGVNTGELFF. The CDR3 DNA reads as TGTGCCTGGGATATCGGGGTGAACACCGGGGAGCTGTTTTTT. The full variable domain, its missing parts supplied by reference TRBV30 and TRBJ2-2, is SQTIHQWPATLVQPVGSPLSLECTVEGTSNPNLYWYRQAAGRGLQLLFYSVGIGQISSEVPQNLSASRPQDRQFILSSKKLLLSDSGFYLCAWDIGVNTGELFFGEGSRLTVL.

This clonotype appeared a few times. The chain couples TRBV27 to TRBJ2-3, with D possibly matching TRBD1 (5 bases). This CDR3 comprises 14 residues. Per germline, CDR1 MNHEY and CDR2 SMNVEV (reference sequence). With 6 bases removed from V and 1 base from J, the gap between germline ends came to 11 bases. The CDR3 DNA sequence: TGTGCCAGCAGGCCTCCAGGGCGCACAGATACGCAGTATTTT. Its protein product is CASRPPGRTDTQYF.

The chain links TRBV19 to TRBJ2-7; perhaps TRBD1 as D (6 bases). Per the germline V gene, CDR1 is LNHDA and CDR2 is SQIVND (reference sequence). The CDR3 consists of 15 residues. Trimming removed 4 bases from V and 6 bases from J, with 19 bases in between. CDR3 sequence: CASSKRTETACEQYF. CDR3 nucleotide sequence: TGTGCCAGTAGTAAGAGGACAGAGACGGCCTGCGAGCAGTACTTC.

The chain joins TRBV15 to TRBJ2-2, with a tentative D call TRBD2 (6 bases). Germline CDR1 and CDR2: LNHNV and YYDKDF (reference sequence). The V end lost 5 bases, the J end lost 5 bases, and 9 bases lay between the germline ends. The CDR3 is 13 residues long. The CDR3 sequence is CATSLAETGELFF. The CDR3 bases are TGTGCCACCAGCTTAGCGGAGACCGGGGAGCTGTTTTTT.

Points on this clonotype: One junction end does not reproduce the germline sequence, and a read error may be involved. The rearrangement links TRBV19 to TRBJ2-1; 11 bases are a match to TRBD2. CDR1 is LNHDA, CDR2 SQIVND, per germline (reference sequence). This CDR3 is built from 15 residues. CDR3 nucleotide sequence: TGTGCCAGTAGTATTTCCCTAGCGGGAGGTAATGAGCAATTCTTC. This translates into CASSISLAGGNEQFF.

In its sample, this clonotype was seen a few times. This chain links TRBV7-9 with TRBJ1-4; D ambiguous. V was pared by 1 base and J by 3 bases, with 12 bases between. Germline CDR1 reads SEHNR; CDR2 reads FQNEAQ (reference sequence). This CDR3 contains 16 residues. CDR3: CASSLDPRVPNEKLFF. The CDR3 DNA follows: TGTGCCAGCAGCTTAGATCCTAGAGTACCTAATGAAAAACTGTTTTTT.

The rearrangement links TRBV10-3 to TRBJ2-2; 7 bases agree with TRBD2. J lost 5 bases, V lost 3 bases, and 12 bases had no gene match. CDR1 is ENHRY and CDR2 is SYGVKD in the germline V gene. The CDR3 extends over 17 amino acids. Here the CDR3 DNA reads TGTGCCATCAGTGATCCCACGAGGACTAGTAGTACCGGGGAGCTGTTTTTT. It translates to CAISDPTRTSSTGELFF.

Many counts were recorded for this clonotype. The chain carries TRBV14 and TRBJ1-2, with 7 bases fitting TRBD1. CDR3 size: 13 residues. V trimming: 4 bases; J trimming: 2 bases; junction bases outside the gene matches: 1. In germline, CDR1 is SGHDN, CDR2 FVKESK. CDR3 in amino acids: CASSPTGNYGYTF. CDR3 sequence (DNA): TGTGCCAGCAGCCCGACAGGGAACTATGGCTACACCTTC.

This clonotype was counted between two and nine times. CDR3 protein: CASSYEGATSGGWGSYEQYF. CDR3 in DNA: TGTGCCAGCAGTTACGAAGGTGCTACTAGCGGGGGGTGGGGGTCCTACGAGCAGTACTTC. The chain recombines TRBV6-5 with TRBJ2-7, with 12 bases identical to TRBD2. From germline, CDR1 is MNHEY and CDR2 SVGAGI. V shed 2 bases and J 1 base; nucleotides not matched to a gene: 15. This CDR3 comprises 20 residues.

The sample holds one count of this clonotype. This chain joins TRBV29-1 and TRBJ2-5; weak D call: TRBD2 (6 bases). The CDR3 is 16 residues long. Trimming took 4 bases from V and 4 from J, leaving 22 bases between them. Looked up from germline, CDR1 is SQVTM and CDR2 is ANQGSEA. CDR3: CSVGDYGQGGRETQYF. The CDR3 coding sequence is TGCAGCGTTGGAGATTACGGGCAGGGAGGACGAGAGACCCAGTACTTC.

This clonotype has at least ten counts. V is TRBV12-3 or TRBV12-4 and J is TRBJ2-7; 10 bases are shared with TRBD2. The CDR3 runs to 14 residues. J lost 7 bases, V lost 2 bases, and 5 bases had no gene match. Here the CDR3 reads CASSLLAGVWEQYF. The CDR3 nucleotides are TGTGCCAGCAGTTTACTAGCGGGAGTCTGGGAGCAGTACTTC.

Of note for this clonotype: The conserved closing phenylalanine or tryptophan is absent in this CDR3, likely reflecting a read error. This chain uses TRBV25-1 with TRBJ2-7; TRBD1 matches at 8 bases. Per the germline V gene, CDR1 is MGHDK and CDR2 is SYGVNS. J gave up 5 bases and V 6 bases, and 12 bases lay outside the gene matches. CDR3 length equals 15 residues. CDR3 amino acids: CASSALGQGADEQYS. DNA for the CDR3: TGTGCCAGCAGCGCACTAGGGCAGGGGGCTGACGAGCAGTACTCC.

As for this clonotype: A much larger clone differs by one base, so this may be a read error. Because the CDR3 is missing its conserved closing phenylalanine or tryptophan, this is likely a read error. The chain recombines TRBV11-2 with TRBJ1-4, with unresolved D. The CDR3 sequence is 16 residues long. Germline values: CDR1 SGHAT, CDR2 FQNNGV. Between the trimmed V and J ends, which lost 3 bases and 4 bases, there was a span of 15 bases. The CDR3 protein is CASSFDSATLNEKLFY. In nucleotides, the CDR3 is TGTGCCAGCAGCTTCGATAGCGCGACTCTTAATGAAAAACTGTTTTAT.

This chain uses TRBV24-1 with TRBJ2-1; 9 nucleotides match TRBD1. With V trimmed by 4 bases and J by 1 base, 4 bases remained unmatched. The CDR3 spans 16 residues. Germline CDR1 KGHDR, CDR2 SFDVKD. The CDR3 spells CATSDPQGASYNEQFF. The CDR3 nucleotides read TGTGCCACCAGTGACCCACAGGGGGCTTCCTACAATGAGCAGTTCTTC.

The chain has TRBV15 and TRBJ1-1; possibly TRBD1 for D (5 bases). Trimming took off 0 bases at V and 2 bases at J, with 13 bases between the two ends. The germline gives CDR1 LNHNV, CDR2 YYDKDF (reference sequence). This CDR3 has 16 amino acids. The CDR3 here is CATSRDRGIQNTEAFF. CDR3 in DNA: TGTGCCACCAGCAGAGATCGGGGCATACAAAACACTGAAGCTTTCTTT. The variable domain in full, completed from reference TRBV15 and TRBJ1-1, reads DAMVIQNPRYQVTQFGKPVTLSCSQTLNHNVMYWYQQKSSQAPKLLFHYYDKDFNNEADTPDNFQSRRPNTSFCFLDIRSPGLGDTAMYLCATSRDRGIQNTEAFFGQGTRLTVV.

The V call is TRBV19, the J call TRBJ2-7; D uncertain. V lost 1 base and J lost 3, with 7 bases in between. This CDR3 is built from 13 residues. In germline, CDR1 is LNHDA, CDR2 SQIVND (reference sequence). The CDR3 DNA is TGTGCCAGTAGTATAGGTACAGTCTACGAGCAGTACTTC. Translated: CASSIGTVYEQYF.